Presented here are 5 T cell receptor beta chains from one specimen sequenced in a study of blood T cells in healthy people across ages. A second PCR of 7 to 11 cycles used a sample-barcoded 5' primer and a J-beta primer mix. MiXCR, run by TCRdb on the 5' RACE reads, gives a single entry per CDR3 protein. Of roughly 1,300,000 distinct CDR3 sequences in the sample, approximately 59% were seen once. Sequencing input: blood. Receptors were obtained from a man younger than 30 in good health.

This clonotype was seen a handful of times. The chain carries TRBV4-2 and TRBJ2-7; D possibly corresponds to TRBD1 (5 bases). Looked up from germline, CDR1 is LGHNA and CDR2 is YNFKEQ. V lost 3 bases, J lost 2 bases, and 11 bases lay in between. The CDR3 totals 14 residues. CDR3 loop: CASSHIDSPYEQYF. CDR3 in DNA: TGTGCCAGCAGCCACATCGACAGCCCCTACGAGCAGTACTTC.

This rearrangement joins TRBV6-5 to TRBJ2-3, with D unclear. The germline CDR1 and CDR2 sequences are MNHEY and SVGAGI. The CDR3 contains 14 residues. The V end was cut by 6 bases, the J end by 7 bases, with 17 bases between. The CDR3 region has the DNA TGTGCCAGCAGCCCCGGGTCGCTCCCTAATACGCAGTATTTT. Translation gives CASSPGSLPNTQYF.

V usage is TRBV12-3 or TRBV12-4 and J usage is TRBJ2-2, with D perhaps matching TRBD2 (6 bases). The CDR3 extends over 12 amino acids. The V and J ends lost 7 bases and 8 bases respectively, with 11 bases between them. The CDR3 loop is CASTAGRGELFF. CDR3 in DNA: TGTGCCAGCACTGCGGGGAGGGGGGAGCTGTTTTTT.

V usage is TRBV7-8 and J usage is TRBJ1-1, with 7 nucleotides matching TRBD1. This CDR3 comprises 14 residues. Germline V gene lookup returns CDR1 SGHVS and CDR2 FQNEAQ. J gave up 11 bases and V 5 bases, and 14 bases lay outside the gene matches. Written as DNA, the CDR3 is TGTGCCAGCAGCGCGACGACAGGGACGCTAGGGGCTTTCTTT. Translation: CASSATTGTLGAFF. Using reference TRBV7-8 and TRBJ1-1 for the parts outside the CDR3, the full variable domain is GAGVSQSPRYKVAKRGQDVALRCDPISGHVSLFWYQQALGQGPEFLTYFQNEAQLDKSGLPSDRFFAERPEGSVSTLKIQRTQQEDSAVYLCASSATTGTLGAFFGQGTRLTVV.

CDR3 sequence: CASSKTGRGNEKLFF. CDR3 DNA sequence: TGTGCCAGCAGCAAAACAGGGCGGGGTAATGAAAAACTGTTTTTT. V and J are TRBV12-3 or TRBV12-4 and TRBJ1-4, with D perhaps matching TRBD1 (6 bases). V lost 6 bases to trimming and J lost 4 bases, with 15 bases between them. The CDR3 runs 15 residues.